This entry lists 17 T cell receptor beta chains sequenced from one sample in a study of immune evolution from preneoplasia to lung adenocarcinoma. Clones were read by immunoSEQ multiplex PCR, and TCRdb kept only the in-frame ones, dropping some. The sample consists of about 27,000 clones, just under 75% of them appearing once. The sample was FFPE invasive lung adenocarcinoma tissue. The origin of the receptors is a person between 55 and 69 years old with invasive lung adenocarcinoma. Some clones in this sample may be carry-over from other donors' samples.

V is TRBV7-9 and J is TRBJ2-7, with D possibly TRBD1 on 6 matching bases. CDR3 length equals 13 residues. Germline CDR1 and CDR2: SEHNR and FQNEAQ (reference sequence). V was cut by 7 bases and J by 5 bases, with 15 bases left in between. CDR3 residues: CASTFRGSDEQYF. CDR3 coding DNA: TGTGCCAGCACTTTTAGGGGGTCCGACGAGCAGTACTTC.

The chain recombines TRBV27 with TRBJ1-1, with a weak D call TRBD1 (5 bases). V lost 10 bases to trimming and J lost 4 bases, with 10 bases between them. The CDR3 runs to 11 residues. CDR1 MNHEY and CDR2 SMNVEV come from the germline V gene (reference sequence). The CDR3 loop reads CATLQGTEAFF. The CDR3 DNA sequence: TGTGCCACTCTCCAGGGCACTGAAGCTTTCTTT.

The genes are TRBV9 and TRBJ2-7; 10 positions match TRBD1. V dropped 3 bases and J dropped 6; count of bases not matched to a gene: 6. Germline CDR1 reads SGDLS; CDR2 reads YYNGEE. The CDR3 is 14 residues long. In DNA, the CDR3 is TGTGCCAGCAGCGCCTCCGGGACAGGGGTCGAGCAGTACTTC. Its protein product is CASSASGTGVEQYF.

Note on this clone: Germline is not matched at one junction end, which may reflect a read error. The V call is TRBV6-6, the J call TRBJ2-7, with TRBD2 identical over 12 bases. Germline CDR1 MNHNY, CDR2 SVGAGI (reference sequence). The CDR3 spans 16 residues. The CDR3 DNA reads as TGCGCCAGCAGTGGACCTAGCGGGAGGGCCCTGGATGAGCAGTACTTC. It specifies CASSGPSGRALDEQYF.

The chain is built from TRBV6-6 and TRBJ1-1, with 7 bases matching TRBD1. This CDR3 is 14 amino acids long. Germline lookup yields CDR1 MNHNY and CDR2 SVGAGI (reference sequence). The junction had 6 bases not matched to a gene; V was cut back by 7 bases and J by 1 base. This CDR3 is CASKQGEANTEAFF. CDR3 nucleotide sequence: TGTGCCAGCAAGCAGGGGGAGGCGAACACTGAAGCTTTCTTT.

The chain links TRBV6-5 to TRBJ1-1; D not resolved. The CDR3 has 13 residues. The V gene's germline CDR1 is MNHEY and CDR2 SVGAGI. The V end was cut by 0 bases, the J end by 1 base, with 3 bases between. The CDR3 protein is CASSYSRNTEAFF. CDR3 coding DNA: TGTGCCAGCAGTTACTCTCGGAACACTGAAGCTTTCTTT.

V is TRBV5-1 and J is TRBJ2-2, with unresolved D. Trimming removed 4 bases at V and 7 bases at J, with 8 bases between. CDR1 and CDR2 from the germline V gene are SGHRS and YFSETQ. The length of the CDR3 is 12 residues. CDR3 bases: TGCGCCAGCAGCCTTATTAACGGGGAGCTGTTTTTT. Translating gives CASSLINGELFF. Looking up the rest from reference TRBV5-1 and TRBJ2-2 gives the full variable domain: KAGVTQTPRYLIKTRGQQVTLSCSPISGHRSVSWYQQTPGQGLQFLFEYFSETQRNKGNFPGRFSGRQFSNSRSEMNVSTLELGDSALYLCASSLINGELFFGEGSRLTVL.

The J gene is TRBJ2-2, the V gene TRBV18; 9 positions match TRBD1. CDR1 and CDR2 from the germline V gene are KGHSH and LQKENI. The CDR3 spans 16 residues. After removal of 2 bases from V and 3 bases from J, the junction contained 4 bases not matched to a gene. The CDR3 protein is CASSPSTGGDTGELFF. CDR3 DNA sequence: TGTGCCAGCTCACCATCGACAGGGGGGGACACCGGGGAGCTGTTTTTT. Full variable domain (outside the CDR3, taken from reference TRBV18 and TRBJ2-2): NAGVMQNPRHLVRRRGQEARLRCSPMKGHSHVYWYRQLPEEGLKFMVYLQKENIIDESGMPKERFSAEFPKEGPSILRIQQVVRGDSAAYFCASSPSTGGDTGELFFGEGSRLTVL.

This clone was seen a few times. The CDR3 loop is CSFYGESGTIYF. CDR3 sequence (DNA): TGCAGCTTTTATGGGGAATCCGGCACCATATATTTT. V gene TRBV29-1 combines with J gene TRBJ1-3; D ambiguous. Germline V CDR1 and CDR2: SQVTM, ANQGSEA. The CDR3 is 12 residues long. V was shortened by 8 bases and J by 9 bases, with 17 bases between the two germline ends.

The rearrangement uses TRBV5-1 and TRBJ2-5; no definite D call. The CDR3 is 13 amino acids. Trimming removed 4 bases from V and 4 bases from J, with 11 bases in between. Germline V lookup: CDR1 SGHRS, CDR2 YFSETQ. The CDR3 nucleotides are TGCGCCAGCAGCCCCCGGACGGGAGAGACCCAGTACTTC. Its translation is CASSPRTGETQYF.

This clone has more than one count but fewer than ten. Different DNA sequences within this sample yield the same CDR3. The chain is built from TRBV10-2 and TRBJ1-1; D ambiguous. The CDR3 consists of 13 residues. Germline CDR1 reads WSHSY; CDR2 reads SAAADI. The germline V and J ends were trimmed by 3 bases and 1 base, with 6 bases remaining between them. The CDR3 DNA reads TGCGCCAGCAGTGAAAATACGAACACTGAAGCTTTCTTT. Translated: CASSENTNTEAFF.

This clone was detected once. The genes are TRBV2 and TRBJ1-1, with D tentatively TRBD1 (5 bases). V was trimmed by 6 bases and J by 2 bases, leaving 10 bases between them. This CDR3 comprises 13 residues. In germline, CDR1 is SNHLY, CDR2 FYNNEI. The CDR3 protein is CASSVDSNTEAFF. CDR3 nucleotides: TGTGCCAGCAGCGTTGACAGTAACACTGAAGCTTTCTTT.

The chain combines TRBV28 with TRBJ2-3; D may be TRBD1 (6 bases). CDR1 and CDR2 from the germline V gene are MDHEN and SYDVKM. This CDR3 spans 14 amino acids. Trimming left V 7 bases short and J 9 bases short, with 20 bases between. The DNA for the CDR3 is TGTGCCAGCACCACAACAGGGACGAGGCGGACGCAGTATTTT. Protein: CASTTTGTRRTQYF.

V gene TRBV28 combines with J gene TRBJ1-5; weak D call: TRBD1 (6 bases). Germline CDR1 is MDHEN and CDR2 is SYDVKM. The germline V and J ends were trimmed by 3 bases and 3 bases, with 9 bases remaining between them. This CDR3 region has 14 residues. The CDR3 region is CASSFWDNNQPQHF. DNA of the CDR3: TGTGCCAGCAGTTTTTGGGACAACAATCAGCCCCAGCATTTT.

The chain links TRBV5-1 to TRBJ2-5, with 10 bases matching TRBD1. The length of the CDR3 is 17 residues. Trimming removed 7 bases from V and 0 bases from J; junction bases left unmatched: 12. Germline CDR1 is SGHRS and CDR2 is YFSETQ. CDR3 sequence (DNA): TGCGCCAGCTCCTCCGGGACAGGGGTCCCCTACCAAGAGACCCAGTACTTC. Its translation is CASSSGTGVPYQETQYF.

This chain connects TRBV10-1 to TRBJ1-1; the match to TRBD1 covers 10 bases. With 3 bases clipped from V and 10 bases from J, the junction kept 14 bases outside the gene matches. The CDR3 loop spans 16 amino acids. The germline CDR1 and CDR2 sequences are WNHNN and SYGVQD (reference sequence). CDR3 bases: TGCGCCAGCAGTGACGGGACAGGGGAATATACCGATGGAGCTTTCTTT. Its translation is CASSDGTGEYTDGAFF.

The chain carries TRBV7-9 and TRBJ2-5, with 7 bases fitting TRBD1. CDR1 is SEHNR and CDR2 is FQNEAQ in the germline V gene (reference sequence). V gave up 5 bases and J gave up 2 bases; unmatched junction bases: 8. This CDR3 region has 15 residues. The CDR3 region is CASSPYRTGQETQYF. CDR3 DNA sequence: TGTGCCAGCAGCCCGTACAGGACAGGACAAGAGACCCAGTACTTC.